Below are 21 T cell receptor beta chains sequenced from a single sample in a study of shared clonotypes between healthy human individuals. Method: immunoSEQ multiplex PCR; TCRdb's copy keeps in-frame clones and lacks some. The table shows around 2.5 million clones, with roughly 93% occurring only once. What was sequenced was naive CD4+ T cells from PBMCs. Stated subset: CD45RA+ positively selected. Every receptor here comes from a man aged 18 to 29 in good health. Some clones in this sample may be carry-over from other donors' samples.

The sample holds a few counts of this clone. The sample carries other DNA sequences with the same CDR3. The chain carries TRBV28 and TRBJ1-2, with no clear D. Between the trimmed V and J ends, which lost 2 bases and 4 bases, there was a span of 5 bases. Germline CDR1 is MDHEN and CDR2 is SYDVKM. The CDR3 has 12 amino acids. CDR3 nucleotides: TGTGCCAGCAGTTTAAACAGCTATGGCTACACCTTC. This gives the protein CASSLNSYGYTF.

The chain recombines TRBV7-6 with TRBJ2-7; tentative D call: TRBD2 (7 bases). V was cut by 0 bases and J by 4 bases, with 19 bases left in between. This CDR3 region has 17 residues. From germline, CDR1 is SGHVS and CDR2 FNYEAQ. CDR3 sequence (DNA): TGTGCCAGCAGCTTAGCCCCGCGCGGGGGCGGAAAGTACGAGCAGTACTTC. Protein product: CASSLAPRGGGKYEQYF.

The gene calls are TRBV5-1 and TRBJ2-1; 15 bases align to TRBD2. Germline CDR1 reads SGHRS; CDR2 reads YFSETQ. The junction had 6 bases not matched to a gene; V was cut back by 4 bases and J by 13 bases. The CDR3 length is 14 residues. This CDR3 reads CASSIGLAGGAQFF. As DNA, the CDR3 is TGCGCCAGCAGCATAGGACTAGCGGGAGGGGCCCAGTTCTTC.

The chain links TRBV2 to TRBJ1-5, with D hard to call. This CDR3 comprises 14 residues. The germline V gene has CDR1 SNHLY and CDR2 FYNNEI. V was cut by 3 bases and J by 0 bases, with 6 bases left in between. CDR3 coding DNA: TGTGCCAGCAGTGACGACGCTAGCAATCAGCCCCAGCATTTT. As protein: CASSDDASNQPQHF.

The chain is built from TRBV2 and TRBJ2-7, with 8 bases that match TRBD2. With 7 bases clipped from V and 6 bases from J, the junction kept 8 bases outside the gene matches. Per germline, CDR1 SNHLY and CDR2 FYNNEI. CDR3 length equals 13 residues. The DNA for the CDR3 is TGTGCCAGCACCCCCCGGGAGGGGATCGAGCAGTACTTC. The encoded protein is CASTPREGIEQYF.

The V and J genes are TRBV29-1 and TRBJ2-7; no clear D. CDR3 length equals 12 residues. Germline-derived CDR1 and CDR2 are SQVTM and ANQGSEA. The V gene lost 6 bases and the J gene lost 2 bases, with 11 bases spanning the gap. The CDR3 region is CSVTGPTYEQYF. DNA of the CDR3: TGCAGCGTGACGGGCCCCACCTACGAGCAGTACTTC.

This rearrangement joins TRBV7-7 to TRBJ2-5; 8 nucleotides align to TRBD2. The CDR3 totals 12 residues. In germline, CDR1 is SSHAT, CDR2 FNYEAQ (reference sequence). The V gene end was trimmed by 4 bases and the J gene end by 5 bases; junction bases not matched to a gene: 0. CDR3 in DNA: TGTGCCAGCAGCTCTAGCGGGGAGACCCAGTACTTC. Translation gives CASSSSGETQYF. Supplemented by reference TRBV7-7 and TRBJ2-5, the full variable domain reads GAGVSQSPRYKVTKRGQDVTLRCDPISSHATLYWYQQALGQGPEFLTYFNYEAQPDKSGLPSDRFSAERPEGSISTLTIQRTEQRDSAMYRCASSSSGETQYFGPGTRLLVL.

The chain uses TRBV5-1 and TRBJ2-3; 7 bases align to TRBD2. This CDR3 has 18 amino acids. V lost 4 bases, J lost 3 bases, and 17 bases stayed unmatched. CDR1 is SGHRS, CDR2 YFSETQ, per germline. CDR3 nucleotides: TGCGCCAGCAGCACAGGCGGGGGAAGGTCCCTTATAACAGATACGCAGTATTTT. As protein: CASSTGGGRSLITDTQYF.

This chain links TRBV6-5 with TRBJ2-7, with 9 bases lining up with TRBD1. Germline values: CDR1 MNHEY, CDR2 SVGAGI. V lost 7 bases and J lost 0; bases outside the gene matches: 1. The CDR3 is 13 residues long. The CDR3 sequence is CASKDRGSYEQYF. As DNA, the CDR3 is TGTGCCAGCAAGGACAGGGGCTCCTACGAGCAGTACTTC.

The rearrangement joins TRBV4-1 to TRBJ2-1; 7 bases align to TRBD2. J gave up 0 bases and V 3 bases, and 11 bases lay outside the gene matches. The CDR3 sequence is 18 residues long. The germline V gene has CDR1 MGHRA and CDR2 YSYEKL. CDR3 in amino acids: CASSHASSGGSSYNEQFF. The CDR3 nucleotides are TGCGCCAGCAGCCACGCGTCTAGCGGAGGGAGCTCCTACAATGAGCAGTTCTTC.

J is TRBJ2-4 and V is TRBV28; 8 bases align to TRBD1. V gave up 2 bases and J gave up 6 bases; unmatched junction bases: 3. This CDR3 region has 14 residues. Germline V gene lookup returns CDR1 MDHEN and CDR2 SYDVKM. The CDR3 DNA reads TGTGCCAGCAGTTTAGGGGGACAGGTAAACATTCAGTACTTC. This codes for CASSLGGQVNIQYF.

V gene TRBV28 combines with J gene TRBJ2-7, with TRBD1 matching over 7 bases. CDR3 size: 14 residues. The germline gives CDR1 MDHEN, CDR2 SYDVKM. Germline trimming cut 6 bases from V and 1 base from J; bases unmatched to any gene: 6. The CDR3 DNA reads TGTGCCAGCAGCCAGGGACAGACATCCTACGAGCAGTACTTC. It is translated as CASSQGQTSYEQYF.

About this clone: This specimen includes other DNA sequences encoding the same CDR3. The genes are TRBV7-9 and TRBJ2-1; 14 bases are shared with TRBD2. Germline CDR1 reads SEHNR; CDR2 reads FQNEAQ (reference sequence). The CDR3 covers 16 residues. The V and J ends lost 5 bases and 1 base, in that order; junction bases with no gene match: 1. The CDR3 nucleotides are TGTGCCAGCAGCCGGACTAGCGGGAGGTCCTACAATGAGCAGTTCTTC. It codes for CASSRTSGRSYNEQFF. Using reference TRBV7-9 and TRBJ2-1 for the parts outside the CDR3, the full variable domain is DTGVSQNPRHKITKRGQNVTFRCDPISEHNRLYWYRQTLGQGPEFLTYFQNEAQLEKSRLLSDRFSAERPKGSFSTLEIQRTEQGDSAMYLCASSRTSGRSYNEQFFGPGTRLTVL.

Regarding this clone: This specimen includes other DNA sequences encoding the same CDR3. This chain connects TRBV27 to TRBJ2-3; D not resolved. CDR1 is MNHEY and CDR2 is SMNVEV in the germline V gene (reference sequence). V was shortened by 2 bases and J by 1 base, with 4 bases between the two germline ends. The CDR3 contains 13 residues. For the CDR3, the DNA is TGTGCCAGCAGTTTAGGGGGCACAGATACGCAGTATTTT. Translation: CASSLGGTDTQYF.

This clone was detected only a few times. The sample holds other DNA sequences that translate to the same CDR3. The rearrangement links TRBV5-1 to TRBJ2-7; 10 bases map to TRBD2. The CDR3 spans 15 residues. V was clipped by 1 base and J by 1 base; unmatched bases: 2. Per germline, CDR1 SGHRS and CDR2 YFSETQ. CDR3 DNA sequence: TGCGCCAGCAGCTTGACTAGCGGGAATTCCTACGAGCAGTACTTC. It yields the protein CASSLTSGNSYEQYF.

The CDR3 nucleotides are TGTGCCAGCAGCTTAACGGTGTCAGGGGGAACCGGGGAGCTGTTTTTT. Encoded protein: CASSLTVSGGTGELFF. This chain uses TRBV7-3 with TRBJ2-2; the match to TRBD1 covers 7 bases. The CDR3 consists of 16 residues. V dropped 0 bases and J dropped 5; count of bases not matched to a gene: 6. Per the germline V gene, CDR1 is SGHTA and CDR2 is FQGTGA. Based on the CDR3 plus reference TRBV7-3 and TRBJ2-2, the full variable domain is GAGVSQTPSNKVTEKGKYVELRCDPISGHTALYWYRQSLGQGPEFLIYFQGTGAADDSGLPNDRFFAVRPEGSVSTLKIQRTERGDSAVYLCASSLTVSGGTGELFFGEGSRLTVL.

This clone was seen a few times. V gene TRBV7-3 combines with J gene TRBJ1-1; D not certain. V lost 6 bases and J 1 base, leaving 9 bases between the germline ends. Germline V gives CDR1 SGHTA, CDR2 FQGTGA. The CDR3 consists of 13 residues. CDR3 loop: CASSWRKNTEAFF. The CDR3 DNA reads as TGTGCCAGCAGTTGGAGGAAGAACACTGAAGCTTTCTTT.

V usage is TRBV4-1 and J usage is TRBJ1-1, with 9 bases identical to TRBD1. This CDR3 region has 16 residues. Germline loops: CDR1 MGHRA, CDR2 YSYEKL. V gave up 1 base and J gave up 6 bases; unmatched junction bases: 9. The CDR3 DNA reads TGCGCCAGCAGCCAAGTTCTGGACAGGGGCCGCCCTGAAGCTTTCTTT. Translation gives CASSQVLDRGRPEAFF.

The chain joins TRBV6-1 to TRBJ1-5; no clear D. CDR1 and CDR2 (germline): MNHNS, SASEGT. The CDR3 runs to 17 residues. Trimming cost V 2 bases and J 4 bases, with 18 bases left between them. CDR3 bases: TGTGCCAGCAGTGAAAGTGGGAGGGTCCTATTTAATCAGCCCCAGCATTTT. Protein sequence: CASSESGRVLFNQPQHF.

With respect to this clone: Other DNA sequences in the sample encode the same CDR3. In DNA, the CDR3 is TGTGCCAGCAGTTCGGGACAGTCTTACGAGCAGTACTTC. Its protein is CASSSGQSYEQYF. This chain uses TRBV28 with TRBJ2-7; 7 positions agree with TRBD1. This CDR3 has 13 residues. The V segment lost 4 bases and the J segment 4 bases; nucleotides outside the gene matches: 4. Germline V gene data show CDR1 as MDHEN and CDR2 as SYDVKM.

The chain is built from TRBV11-2 and TRBJ2-1; D might be TRBD2 (7 bases). V dropped 1 base and J dropped 12 bases, with 22 bases sitting between them. Germline V gene lookup returns CDR1 SGHAT and CDR2 FQNNGV. This CDR3 spans 16 amino acids. In DNA, the CDR3 is TGTGCCAGCAGCTTAGGGCCAGTAGGGGGGGGAATAGGGCAGTTCTTC. This codes for CASSLGPVGGGIGQFF.